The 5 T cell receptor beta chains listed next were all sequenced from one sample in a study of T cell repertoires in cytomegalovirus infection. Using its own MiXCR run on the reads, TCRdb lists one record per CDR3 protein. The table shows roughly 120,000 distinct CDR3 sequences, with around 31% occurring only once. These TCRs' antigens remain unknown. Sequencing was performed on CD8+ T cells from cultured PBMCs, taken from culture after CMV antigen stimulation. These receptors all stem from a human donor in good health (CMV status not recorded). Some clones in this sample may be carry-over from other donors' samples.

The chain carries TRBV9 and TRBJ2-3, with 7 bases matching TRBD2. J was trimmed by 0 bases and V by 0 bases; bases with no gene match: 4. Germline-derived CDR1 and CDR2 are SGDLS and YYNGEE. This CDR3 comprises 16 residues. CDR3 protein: CASSVGGGDSTDTQYF. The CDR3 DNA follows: TGTGCCAGCAGCGTAGGGGGGGGGGATAGCACAGATACGCAGTATTTT.

CDR3 sequence (DNA): TGTGCCAGTAGTATAGAGAATCAGCCTCCAGATACGCAGTATTTT. Amino acid sequence: CASSIENQPPDTQYF. This chain links TRBV19 with TRBJ2-3, with D hard to call. Germline V lookup: CDR1 LNHDA, CDR2 SQIVND (reference sequence). V lost 0 bases and J lost 4, with 11 bases in between. This CDR3 spans 15 amino acids.

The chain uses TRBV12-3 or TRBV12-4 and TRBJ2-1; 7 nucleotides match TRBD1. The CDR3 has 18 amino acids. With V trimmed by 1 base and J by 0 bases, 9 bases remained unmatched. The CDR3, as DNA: TGTGCCAGCAGTTTAGGTTGGGACAGCAAAGTCTCCTACAATGAGCAGTTCTTC. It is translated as CASSLGWDSKVSYNEQFF.

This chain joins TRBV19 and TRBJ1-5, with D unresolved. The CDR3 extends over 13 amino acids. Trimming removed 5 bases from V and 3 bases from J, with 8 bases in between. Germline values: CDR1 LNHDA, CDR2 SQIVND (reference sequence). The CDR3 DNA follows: TGTGCCAGTAGTGACGACACCAATCAGCCCCAGCATTTT. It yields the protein CASSDDTNQPQHF.

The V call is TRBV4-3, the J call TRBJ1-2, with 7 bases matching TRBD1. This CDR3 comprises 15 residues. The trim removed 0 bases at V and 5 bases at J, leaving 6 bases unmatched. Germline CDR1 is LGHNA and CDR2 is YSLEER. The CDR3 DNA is TGCGCCAGCAGCCAAGAGACAGGGAATAGGTATGGCTACACCTTC. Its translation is CASSQETGNRYGYTF.